Listed here is a single TCR beta chain. This entry is derived from a study of blood T cell repertoires in COVID-19. Looking at the study overall: From T cells, B-cell-depleted T cells, or PBMCs came the material, which was cDNA or gDNA.

The CDR3 contains 15 residues. Germline V CDR1 and CDR2: KGHSH, LQKENI. Germline trimming cut 3 bases from V and 1 base from J; bases unmatched to any gene: 3. Libraries were prepared by immunoSEQ multiplex PCR; TCRdb keeps only in-frame clonotypes and omits some of them. The sample lists 90,000 to 120,000 clones; 65% to 80% were seen once. The receptor was derived from a man aged 70-80 years with acute or convalescent COVID-19. The source material was peripheral blood. This chain connects TRBV18 to TRBJ2-5; 9 nucleotides line up with TRBD1. CDR3 region: CASSPTGGLQETQYF. The CDR3 DNA is TGTGCCAGCTCACCGACAGGGGGTCTCCAAGAGACCCAGTACTTC.